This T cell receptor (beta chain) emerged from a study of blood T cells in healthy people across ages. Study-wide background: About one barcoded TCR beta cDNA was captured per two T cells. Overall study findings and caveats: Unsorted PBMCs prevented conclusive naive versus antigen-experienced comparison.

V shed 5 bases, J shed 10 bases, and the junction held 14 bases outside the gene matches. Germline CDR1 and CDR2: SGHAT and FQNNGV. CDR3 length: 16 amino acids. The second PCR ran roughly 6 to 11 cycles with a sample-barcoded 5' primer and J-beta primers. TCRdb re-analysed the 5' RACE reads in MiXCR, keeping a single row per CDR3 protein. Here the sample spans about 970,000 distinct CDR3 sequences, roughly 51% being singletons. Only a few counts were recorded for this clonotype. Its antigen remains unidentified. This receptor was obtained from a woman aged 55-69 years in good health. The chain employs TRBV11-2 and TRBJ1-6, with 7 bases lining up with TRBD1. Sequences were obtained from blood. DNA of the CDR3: TGTGCCAGCAGCCCGGGGAGACGACAGGGAGGGTCACCCCTCCACTTT. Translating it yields CASSPGRRQGGSPLHF.